There are many counts of the clone carrying this T cell receptor beta chain. What it recognizes is unknown. An oligonucleotide containing a UMI was ligated to the 3' end of TCR cDNA. Unsorted total RNA, roughly 1 to 1000 ng, was DNase treated before reverse transcription. The CDR3 is 12 residues long. Germline CDR1 and CDR2: MNHEY and SVGAGI. With 8 bases removed from V and 9 bases from J, the gap between germline ends came to 17 bases. The source of the sample is a study of naive and memory T cell subsets. Findings of the study overall: The RNA method is potentially sensitive to activation and differentiation changes.

The SP2 primer and nested alpha and beta constant region primers amplified ligated cDNA in four rounds. Blood and skin TCR RNA was reverse transcribed with alpha and beta constant primers. MiXCR was run by TCRdb on the 5' RACE reads, yielding one entry per CDR3 protein. The table shows roughly 48,000 distinct CDR3 sequences, with 4.7% occurring only once. This TCR derives from a female donor in good health. This chain uses TRBV6-5 with TRBJ2-7; tentatively, D is TRBD2 (6 bases). Here the CDR3 DNA reads TGTGCCAGCTTCCAGGGAGGTCTGGGGCAGTACTTC. This gives the protein CASFQGGLGQYF.